The clone carrying this TCR beta chain was found a few times. Its antigen is unidentified. The authors used template switching to add a universal primer site and gave cDNA unique molecular identifiers. One entry per CDR3 protein, called by TCRdb with MiXCR from the 5' RACE reads. The table lists more than 1.5 million distinct CDR3 sequences, less than 40% of them singletons. The sample originates from a study of identical twins. Points from the study as a whole: Within monozygotic twins, out-of-frame TCR alpha sharing was underestimated by the models. There is a chance that invariant MAIT and iNKT cells partially muddied zero-insertion analyses. Excess sharing by twins proved weaker in beta out-of-frame sequences.

CDR3 length: 12 amino acids. Trimming took 0 bases from V and 7 from J, leaving 10 bases between them. CDR1 DFQATT and CDR2 SNEGSKA come from the germline V gene (reference sequence). The sequenced sample was cord blood. The TCR was taken from a newborn girl in good health. This chain uses TRBV20-1 with TRBJ2-7; no definite D call. The CDR3 coding sequence is TGCAGTGCTAGAGAAAGTCTCAGGGAGCAGTACTTC. It codes for CSARESLREQYF.